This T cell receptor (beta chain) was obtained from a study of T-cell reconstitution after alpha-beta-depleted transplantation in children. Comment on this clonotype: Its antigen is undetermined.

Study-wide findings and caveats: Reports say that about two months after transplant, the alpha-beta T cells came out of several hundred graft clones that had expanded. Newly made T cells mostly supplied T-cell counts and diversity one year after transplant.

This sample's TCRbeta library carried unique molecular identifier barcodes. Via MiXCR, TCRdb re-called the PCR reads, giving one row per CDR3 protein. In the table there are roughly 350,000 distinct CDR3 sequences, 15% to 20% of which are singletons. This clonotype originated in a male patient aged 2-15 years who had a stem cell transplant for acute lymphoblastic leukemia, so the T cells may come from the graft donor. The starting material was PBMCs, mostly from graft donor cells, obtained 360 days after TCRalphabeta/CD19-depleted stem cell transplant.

The CDR3 nucleotides are TGTGCCAGCAGTTTTCCGACCTTCCCGGGACTAGCGGGTACGAGCTCCTACAATGAGCAGTTCTTC. Its protein product is CASSFPTFPGLAGTSSYNEQFF. The rearrangement links TRBV12-3 or TRBV12-4 to TRBJ2-1; TRBD2 agrees at 12 bases. The CDR3 runs 22 residues. Trimming removed 3 bases from V and 0 bases from J; junction bases left unmatched: 18.